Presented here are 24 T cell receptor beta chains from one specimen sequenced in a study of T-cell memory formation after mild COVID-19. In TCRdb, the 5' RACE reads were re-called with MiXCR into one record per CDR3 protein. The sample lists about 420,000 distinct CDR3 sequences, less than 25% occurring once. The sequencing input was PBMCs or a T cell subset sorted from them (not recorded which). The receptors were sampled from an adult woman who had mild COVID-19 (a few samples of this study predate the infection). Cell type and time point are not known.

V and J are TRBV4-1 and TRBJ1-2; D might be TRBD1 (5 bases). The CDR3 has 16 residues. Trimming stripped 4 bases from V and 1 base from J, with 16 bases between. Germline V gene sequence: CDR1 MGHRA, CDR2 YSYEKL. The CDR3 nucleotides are TGCGCCAGCAGCCCTACGTGGGGCCCAAATAACTATGGCTACACCTTC. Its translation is CASSPTWGPNNYGYTF.

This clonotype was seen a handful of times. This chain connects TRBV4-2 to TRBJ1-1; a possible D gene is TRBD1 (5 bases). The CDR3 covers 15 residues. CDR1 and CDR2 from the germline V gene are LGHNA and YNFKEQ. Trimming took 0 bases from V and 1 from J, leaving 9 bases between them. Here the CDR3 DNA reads TGTGCCAGCAGCCAAGACCTGGGGACGAACACTGAAGCTTTCTTT. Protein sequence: CASSQDLGTNTEAFF.

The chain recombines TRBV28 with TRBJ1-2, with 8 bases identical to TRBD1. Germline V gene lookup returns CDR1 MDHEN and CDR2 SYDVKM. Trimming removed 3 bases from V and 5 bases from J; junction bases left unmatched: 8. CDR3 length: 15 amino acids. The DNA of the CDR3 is TGTGCCAGCAGTTTCAGAGGGACAGGAGGATATGGCTACACCTTC. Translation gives CASSFRGTGGYGYTF.

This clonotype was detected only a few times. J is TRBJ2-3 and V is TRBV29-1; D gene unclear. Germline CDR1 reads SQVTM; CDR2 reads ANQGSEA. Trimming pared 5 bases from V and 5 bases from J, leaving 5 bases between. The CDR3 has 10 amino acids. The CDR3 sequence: CSVRRDTQYF. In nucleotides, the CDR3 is TGCAGCGTTCGGAGAGATACGCAGTATTTT.

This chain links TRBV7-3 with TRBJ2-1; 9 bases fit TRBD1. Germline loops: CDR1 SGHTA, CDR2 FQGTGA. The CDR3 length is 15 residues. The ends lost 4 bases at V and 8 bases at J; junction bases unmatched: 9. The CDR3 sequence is CASSSTGGLGDEQFF. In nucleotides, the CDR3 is TGTGCCAGCAGCTCCACAGGGGGCTTGGGCGATGAGCAGTTCTTC.

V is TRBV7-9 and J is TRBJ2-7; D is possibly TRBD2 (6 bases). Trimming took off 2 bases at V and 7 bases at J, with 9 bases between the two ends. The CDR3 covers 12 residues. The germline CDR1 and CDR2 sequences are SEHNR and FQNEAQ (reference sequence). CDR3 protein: CASSLKGREQYF. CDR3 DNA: TGTGCCAGCAGCTTAAAGGGGAGGGAGCAGTACTTC.

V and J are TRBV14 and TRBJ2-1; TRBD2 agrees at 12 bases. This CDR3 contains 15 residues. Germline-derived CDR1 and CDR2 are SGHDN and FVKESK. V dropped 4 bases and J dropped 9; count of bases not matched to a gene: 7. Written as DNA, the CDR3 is TGTGCCAGCAGCCCTCTAGCGGGGGGGCCCCGTGAGCAGTTCTTC. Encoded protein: CASSPLAGGPREQFF.

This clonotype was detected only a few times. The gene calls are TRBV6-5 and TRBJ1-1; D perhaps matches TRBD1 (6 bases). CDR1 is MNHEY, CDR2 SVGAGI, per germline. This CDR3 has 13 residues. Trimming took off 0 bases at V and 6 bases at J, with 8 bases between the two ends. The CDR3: CASSYSRGAEAFF. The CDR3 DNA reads TGTGCCAGCAGTTACTCCAGGGGCGCTGAAGCTTTCTTT.

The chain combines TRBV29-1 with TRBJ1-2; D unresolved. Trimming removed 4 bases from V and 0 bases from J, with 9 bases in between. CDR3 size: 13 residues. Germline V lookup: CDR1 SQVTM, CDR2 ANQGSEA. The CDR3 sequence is CSVGLGSNYGYTF. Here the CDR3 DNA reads TGCAGCGTTGGGCTAGGGTCTAACTATGGCTACACCTTC.

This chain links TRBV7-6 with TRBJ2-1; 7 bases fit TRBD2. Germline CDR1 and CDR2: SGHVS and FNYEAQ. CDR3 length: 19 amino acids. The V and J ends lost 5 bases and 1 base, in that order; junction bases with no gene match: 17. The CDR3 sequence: CASSVHREGEGLSYNEQFF. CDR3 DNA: TGTGCCAGCAGCGTCCATAGGGAGGGTGAGGGACTTTCCTACAATGAGCAGTTCTTC.

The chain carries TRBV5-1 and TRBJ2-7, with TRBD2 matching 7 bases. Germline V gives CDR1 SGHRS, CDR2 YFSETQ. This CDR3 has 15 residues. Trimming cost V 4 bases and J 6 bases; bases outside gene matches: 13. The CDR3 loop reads CASSPTPAGISEQYF. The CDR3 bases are TGCGCCAGCAGCCCCACCCCAGCGGGGATCAGCGAGCAGTACTTC.

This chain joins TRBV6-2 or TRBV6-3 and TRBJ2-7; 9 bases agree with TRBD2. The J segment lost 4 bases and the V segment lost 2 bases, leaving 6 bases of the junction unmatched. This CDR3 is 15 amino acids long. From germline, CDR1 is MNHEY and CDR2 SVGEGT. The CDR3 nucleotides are TGTGCCAGCAGTTACCCCCCTAGCGGGATATACGAGCAGTACTTC. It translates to CASSYPPSGIYEQYF.

The CDR3 loop is CASSGQTTEAFF. CDR3 in DNA: TGCGCCAGCAGCGGACAGACGACTGAAGCTTTCTTT. The J gene is TRBJ1-1, the V gene TRBV5-1; a weak D match, TRBD1 (6 bases). The CDR3 totals 12 residues. The V gene's germline CDR1 is SGHRS and CDR2 YFSETQ. The ends were cut back, 4 bases at V and 5 bases at J, with 9 bases in the middle.

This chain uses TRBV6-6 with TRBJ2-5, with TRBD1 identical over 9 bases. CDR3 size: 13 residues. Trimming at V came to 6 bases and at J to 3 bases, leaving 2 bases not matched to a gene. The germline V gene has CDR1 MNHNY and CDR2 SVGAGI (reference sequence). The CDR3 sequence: CASRRQGEETQYF. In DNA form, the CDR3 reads TGTGCCAGCAGAAGACAGGGGGAAGAGACCCAGTACTTC.

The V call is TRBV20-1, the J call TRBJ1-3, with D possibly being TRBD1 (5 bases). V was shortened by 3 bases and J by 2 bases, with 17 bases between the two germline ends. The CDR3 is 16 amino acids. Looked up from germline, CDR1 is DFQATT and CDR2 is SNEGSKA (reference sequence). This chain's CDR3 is CSASGTLGFAGNTIYF. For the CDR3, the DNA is TGCAGTGCTAGTGGGACCTTGGGTTTTGCTGGAAACACCATATATTTT.

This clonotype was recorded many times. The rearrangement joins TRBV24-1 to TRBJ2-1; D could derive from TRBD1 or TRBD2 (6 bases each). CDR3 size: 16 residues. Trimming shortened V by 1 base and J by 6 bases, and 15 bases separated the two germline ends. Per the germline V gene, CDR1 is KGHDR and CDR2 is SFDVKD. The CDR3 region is CATSDFRDTGGNEQFF. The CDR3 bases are TGTGCCACCAGTGATTTCCGGGACACCGGGGGCAATGAGCAGTTCTTC.

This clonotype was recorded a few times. The CDR3 DNA reads as TGTGCCAGCAGCTTTCAGGGTCCGGAGCATTTT. Translating gives CASSFQGPEHF. The gene calls are TRBV5-6 and TRBJ1-5; D is possibly TRBD1 (5 bases). Germline V CDR1 and CDR2: SGHDT, YYEEEE. The CDR3 is 11 residues long. Trimming removed 2 bases at V and 14 bases at J, with 11 bases between.

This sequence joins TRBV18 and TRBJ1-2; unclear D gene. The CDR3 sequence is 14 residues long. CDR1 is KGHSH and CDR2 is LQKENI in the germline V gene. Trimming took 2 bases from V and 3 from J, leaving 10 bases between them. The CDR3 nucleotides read TGTGCCAGCTCACCAGGCACCTGGGACTATGGCTACACCTTC. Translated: CASSPGTWDYGYTF.

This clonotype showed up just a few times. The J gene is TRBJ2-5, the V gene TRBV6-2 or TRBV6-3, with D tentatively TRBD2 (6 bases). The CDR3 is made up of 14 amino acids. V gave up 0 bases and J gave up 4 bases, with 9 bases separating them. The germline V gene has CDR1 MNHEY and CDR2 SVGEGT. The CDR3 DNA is TGTGCCAGCAGTTACTCGGCGGAGGGAGAGACCCAGTACTTC. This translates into CASSYSAEGETQYF.

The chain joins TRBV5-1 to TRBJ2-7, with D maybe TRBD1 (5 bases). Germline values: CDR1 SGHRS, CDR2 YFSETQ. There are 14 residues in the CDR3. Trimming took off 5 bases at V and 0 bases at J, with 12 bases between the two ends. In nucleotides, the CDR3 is TGCGCCAGCAGTAACAGGTCCCTCTCCTACGAGCAGTACTTC. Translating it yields CASSNRSLSYEQYF.

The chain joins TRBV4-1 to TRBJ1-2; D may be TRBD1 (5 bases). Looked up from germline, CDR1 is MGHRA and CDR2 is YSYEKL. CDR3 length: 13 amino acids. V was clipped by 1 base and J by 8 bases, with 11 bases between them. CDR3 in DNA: TGCGCCAGCAGCCAAGCAGGAGGGGAAGGCTACACCTTC. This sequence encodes CASSQAGGEGYTF.

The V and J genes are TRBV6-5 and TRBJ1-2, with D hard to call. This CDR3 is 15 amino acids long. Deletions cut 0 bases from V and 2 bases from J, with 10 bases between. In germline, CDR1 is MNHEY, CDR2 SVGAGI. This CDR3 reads CASSYSRRGNYGYTF. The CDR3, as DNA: TGTGCCAGCAGTTACTCCCGACGGGGAAACTATGGCTACACCTTC.

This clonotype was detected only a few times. CDR3 in DNA: TGTGCCATCAGGGCCGGGACAGGGAGGGATACGCAGTATTTT. This sequence encodes CAIRAGTGRDTQYF. J is TRBJ2-3 and V is TRBV10-3; 9 nucleotides agree with TRBD1. The CDR3 is made up of 14 amino acids. Losses at the gene ends were 6 bases for V and 6 bases for J; bases not matched to a gene: 7. Germline V CDR1 and CDR2: ENHRY, SYGVKD.

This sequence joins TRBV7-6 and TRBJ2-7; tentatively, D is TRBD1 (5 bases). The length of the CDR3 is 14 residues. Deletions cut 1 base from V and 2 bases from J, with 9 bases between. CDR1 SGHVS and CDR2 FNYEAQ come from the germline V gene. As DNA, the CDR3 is TGTGCCAGCAGCTTAGTAACAGGAGCCTACGAGCAGTACTTC. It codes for CASSLVTGAYEQYF.